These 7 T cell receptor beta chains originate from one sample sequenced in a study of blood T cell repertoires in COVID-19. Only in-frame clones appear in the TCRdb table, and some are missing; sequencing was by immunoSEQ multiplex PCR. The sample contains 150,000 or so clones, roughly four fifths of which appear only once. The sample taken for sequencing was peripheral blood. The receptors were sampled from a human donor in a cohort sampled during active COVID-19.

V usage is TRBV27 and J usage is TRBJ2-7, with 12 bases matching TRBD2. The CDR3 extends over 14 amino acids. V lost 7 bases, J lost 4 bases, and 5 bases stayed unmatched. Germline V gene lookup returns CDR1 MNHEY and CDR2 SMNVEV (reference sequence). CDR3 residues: CASTRTSGKYEQYF. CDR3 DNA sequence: TGTGCCAGCACCCGGACTAGCGGGAAGTACGAGCAGTACTTC.

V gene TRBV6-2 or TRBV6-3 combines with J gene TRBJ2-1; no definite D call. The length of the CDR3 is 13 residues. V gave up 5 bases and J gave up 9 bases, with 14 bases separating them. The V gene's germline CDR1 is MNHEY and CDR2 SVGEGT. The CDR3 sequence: CASSIVPPGEQFF. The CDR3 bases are TGTGCCAGCAGTATTGTCCCCCCAGGTGAGCAGTTCTTC.

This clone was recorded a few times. CDR3 DNA sequence: TGTGCCAGCAGTGTCCGATGGCAGGGTGGAGAGACCCAGTACTTC. This encodes CASSVRWQGGETQYF. V is TRBV2 and J is TRBJ2-5, with a tentative D call TRBD1 (5 bases). The CDR3 extends over 15 amino acids. V dropped 4 bases and J dropped 4 bases, with 16 bases sitting between them. Germline CDR1 is SNHLY and CDR2 is FYNNEI.

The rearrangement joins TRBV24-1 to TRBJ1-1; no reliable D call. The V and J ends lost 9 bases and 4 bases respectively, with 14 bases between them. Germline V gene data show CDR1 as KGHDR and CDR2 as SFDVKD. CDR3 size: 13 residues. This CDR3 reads CATAAAGSTEAFF. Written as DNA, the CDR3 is TGTGCCACCGCGGCGGCGGGGAGCACTGAAGCTTTCTTT.

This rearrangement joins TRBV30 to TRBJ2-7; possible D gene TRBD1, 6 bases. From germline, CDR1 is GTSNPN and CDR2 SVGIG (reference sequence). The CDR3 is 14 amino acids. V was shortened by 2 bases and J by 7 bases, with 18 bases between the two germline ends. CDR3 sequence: CAWSNPSGTREQYF. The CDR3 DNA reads TGTGCCTGGAGTAACCCCTCCGGGACAAGGGAGCAGTACTTC. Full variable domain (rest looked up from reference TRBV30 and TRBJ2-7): SQTIHQWPATLVQPVGSPLSLECTVEGTSNPNLYWYRQAAGRGLQLLFYSVGIGQISSEVPQNLSASRPQDRQFILSSKKLLLSDSGFYLCAWSNPSGTREQYFGPGTRLTVT.

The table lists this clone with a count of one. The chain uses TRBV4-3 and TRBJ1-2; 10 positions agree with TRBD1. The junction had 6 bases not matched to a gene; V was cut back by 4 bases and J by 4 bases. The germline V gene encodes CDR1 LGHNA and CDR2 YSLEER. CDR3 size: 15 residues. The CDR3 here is CASSPGTGDGYGYTF. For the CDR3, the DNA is TGCGCCAGCAGCCCCGGGACAGGGGACGGCTATGGCTACACCTTC.

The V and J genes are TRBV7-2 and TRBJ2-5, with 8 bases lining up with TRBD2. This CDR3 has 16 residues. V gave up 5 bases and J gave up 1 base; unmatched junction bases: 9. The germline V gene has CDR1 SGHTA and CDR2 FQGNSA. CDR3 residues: CASSPTAGDPQETQYF. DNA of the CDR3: TGTGCCAGCAGCCCCACAGCGGGGGACCCCCAAGAGACCCAGTACTTC. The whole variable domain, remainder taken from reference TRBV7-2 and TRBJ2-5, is GAGVSQSPSNKVTEKGKDVELRCDPISGHTALYWYRQSLGQGLEFLIYFQGNSAPDKSGLPSDRFSAERTGGSVSTLTIQRTQQEDSAVYLCASSPTAGDPQETQYFGPGTRLLVL.